This TCR beta chain originates from a study of cytomegalovirus exposure and HLA in healthy donors. Study-wide results and limits: The likely explanation for a cluster of highly shared sequence variants was sequencing artifact. There were several of the most significant clusters that appeared linked to common viral pathogens in a later analysis. Apparent HLA restriction characterized most CMV-associated TCR beta chains in a later analysis. Among the CMV-associated chains, a few were confirmed in vitro as specific for CMV antigens.

The CDR3 runs to 18 residues. Germline lookup yields CDR1 WSHSY and CDR2 SAAADI. Between the trimmed V and J ends, which lost 4 bases and 2 bases, there was a span of 24 bases. The PCR was carried out with 60 Vbeta primers and 13 Jbeta primers. Assay used: immunoSEQ multiplex PCR; TCRdb lists only in-frame clones, some missing. Of around 180,000 clones listed, 75% to 80% were seen once; the top ten hold 5% to 6%. Comment on this clone: Its cognate antigen is unknown.

The sequence was collected from a woman in her twenties or thirties in good health and CMV-seropositive. Sample: PBMCs. V and J are TRBV10-2 and TRBJ2-7, with a weak D call TRBD2 (7 bases). The CDR3 spells CASSGTPSFGGGAYEQYF. Written as DNA, the CDR3 is TGCGCCAGCAGTGGGACCCCGTCTTTCGGCGGGGGCGCCTACGAGCAGTACTTC.